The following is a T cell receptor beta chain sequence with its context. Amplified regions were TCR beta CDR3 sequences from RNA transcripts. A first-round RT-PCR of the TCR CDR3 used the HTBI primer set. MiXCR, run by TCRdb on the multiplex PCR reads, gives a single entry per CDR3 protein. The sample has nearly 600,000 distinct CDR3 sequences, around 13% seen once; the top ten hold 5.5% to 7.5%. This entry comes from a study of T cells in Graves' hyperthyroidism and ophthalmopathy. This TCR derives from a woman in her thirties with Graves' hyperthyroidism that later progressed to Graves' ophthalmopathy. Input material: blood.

The CDR3 DNA reads as TGCAGCGTTGATTTGGCAGGGAGTAACTATGGCTACACCTTC. Translation: CSVDLAGSNYGYTF. This sequence joins TRBV29-1 and TRBJ1-2; weak D call: TRBD1 (5 bases). V was trimmed by 3 bases and J by 1 base, leaving 12 bases between them. The CDR3 has 14 amino acids. In germline, CDR1 is SQVTM, CDR2 ANQGSEA.